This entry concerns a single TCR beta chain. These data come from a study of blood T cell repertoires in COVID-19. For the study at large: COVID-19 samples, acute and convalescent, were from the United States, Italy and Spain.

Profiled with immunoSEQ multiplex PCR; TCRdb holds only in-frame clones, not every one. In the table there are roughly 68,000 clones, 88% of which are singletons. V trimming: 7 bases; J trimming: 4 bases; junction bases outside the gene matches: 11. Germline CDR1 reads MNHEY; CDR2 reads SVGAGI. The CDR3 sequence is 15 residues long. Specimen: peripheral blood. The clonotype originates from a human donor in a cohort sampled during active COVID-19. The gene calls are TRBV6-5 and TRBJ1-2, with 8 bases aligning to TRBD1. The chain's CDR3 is CASTVDRGGRYGYTF. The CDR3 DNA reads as TGTGCCAGCACCGTAGACAGGGGCGGACGCTATGGCTACACCTTC.